A selection of T cell receptor beta chains follows, all from one sample in a study of blood T cell repertoires in COVID-19. Method: immunoSEQ multiplex PCR; TCRdb's copy keeps in-frame clones and lacks some. The top ten hold around 2.2% of the sample, which has about 220,000 clones, 75% to 90% seen once. Sample: peripheral blood. The receptors were sampled from a man aged 30 to 45 who had recovered from COVID-19. Both conserved end residues are part of each CDR3. The order of the fields is D gene, V gene, clone size, J gene, CDR3 DNA, CDR3 protein. A D gene is named only where the DNA matches it firmly. Clone size is given for some rows only: seen once, a few or many times, or a class if the clone is expanded.

>NA|TRBV5-1|few|TRBJ1-5
TGCGCCAGCAGCTTGGGACACCTTGGCAATCAGCCCCAGCATTTT
CASSLGHLGNQPQHF
>NA|TRBV5-6|NA|TRBJ1-1
TGTGCCAGCAGCTTGGGGGTACGTCCTACCCGCGACGGGGCTTTCTTT
CASSLGVRPTRDGAFF
>NA|TRBV7-9|NA|TRBJ1-2
TGTGCCCTGCGAAAAGAGGGATCTAACTATGGCTACACCTTC
CALRKEGSNYGYTF
>TRBD1|TRBV7-2|NA|TRBJ2-3
TGTGCCAGCAGCTTAGATCCAGGGGGCGCAGATACGCAGTATTTT
CASSLDPGGADTQYF
>NA|TRBV19|NA|TRBJ1-1
TGTGCCAGTACCGTGGGAGGGAGTCTCGAAGCTTTCTTT
CASTVGGSLEAFF
>NA|TRBV4-3|NA|TRBJ2-6
TGCGCCAGCAGCCAAGGTTACAGCTCTGGGGCCAACGTCCTGACTTTC
CASSQGYSSGANVLTF
>TRBD1|TRBV5-4|few|TRBJ2-2
TGTGCCAGCAAGGATCTGGGACAGGGGAGCACCGGGGAGCTGTTTTTT
CASKDLGQGSTGELFF
>TRBD1|TRBV14|NA|TRBJ1-3
TGTGCCAGCAGCCAAAGGACAGGGGGGTTCGGGGGAAACACCATATATTTT
CASSQRTGGFGGNTIYF
>NA|TRBV19|NA|TRBJ1-2
TGTGCCAGTACCAATACAGGGCTCTATGGCTACACCTTC
CASTNTGLYGYTF
>TRBD1|TRBV7-2|NA|TRBJ1-2
TGTGCCAGCAGCTTATGGCAGGGGGCTAACTATGGCTACACCTTC
CASSLWQGANYGYTF
>TRBD2|TRBV7-6|NA|TRBJ2-1
TGTGCCAGCACACAGAATAGCGGGGGGGCATACAATGAGCAGTTCTTC
CASTQNSGGAYNEQFF
>TRBD1|TRBV6-5|NA|TRBJ1-2
TGTGCCAGCAGACAGGGGGCCGGCTATGGCTACACCTTC
CASRQGAGYGYTF
>NA|TRBV21-1|once|TRBJ1-4
TGTGCCAGCAGCAAAGGAACAGGGCCTGCAACTAATGAAAAACTGTTTTTT
CASSKGTGPATNEKLFF
>NA|TRBV9|NA|TRBJ1-3
TGTGCCAGCAGCGGTTGGGGGAGGGGGTACTCTGGAAACACCATATATTTT
CASSGWGRGYSGNTIYF
>TRBD2|TRBV3-1/TRBV3-2|NA|TRBJ2-3
TGTGCCAGCAGCCTCCTTTCGGGGGGGGCGGCAGATACGCAGTATTTT
CASSLLSGGAADTQYF
>NA|TRBV9|NA|TRBJ2-3
TGTGCCAGCAGCGTAGTGGGCGTGAGCACAGATACGCAGTATTTT
CASSVVGVSTDTQYF
>NA|TRBV11-2|few|TRBJ1-1
TGTGCCAGCAGCTTAGCAGGGGTGAACACTGAAGCTTTCTTT
CASSLAGVNTEAFF
>TRBD2|TRBV6-5|once|TRBJ2-5
TGTGCCAGCAGTTCGAGACTAGCAAGCAGGTCCGTGACCCAGTACTTC
CASSSRLASRSVTQYF
>NA|TRBV3-1/TRBV3-2|NA|TRBJ1-2
TGTGCCAGCAGCACCAACCAGAGGGCTGATGGCTACACCTTC
CASSTNQRADGYTF
>TRBD1|TRBV29-1|NA|TRBJ1-5
TGCAGCGTTGCCCTCGACAGGGGCCAGCCCCAGCATTTT
CSVALDRGQPQHF
>NA|TRBV5-1|NA|TRBJ1-1
TGCGCCAGCAGCTTTGATTATAGTTTGAACACTGAAGCTTTCTTT
CASSFDYSLNTEAFF
>NA|TRBV25-1|NA|TRBJ2-1
TGTGCCAGCAGTGAATTCCAGATGGATGAGCAGTTCTTC
CASSEFQMDEQFF
>TRBD2|TRBV6-2/TRBV6-3|NA|TRBJ2-5
TGTGCCAGCAGCCCGCCCCTAGCGGGGGGGCTCTGGGAGACCCAGTACTTC
CASSPPLAGGLWETQYF
>NA|TRBV10-2|NA|TRBJ2-5
TGCGCCAGCAGTGGACAAGCCCAAGAGACCCAGTACTTC
CASSGQAQETQYF
>NA|TRBV19|NA|TRBJ2-7
TGTGCCAGTAGTATAGAAGCAGGATCCTACGAGCAGTACTTC
CASSIEAGSYEQYF
>TRBD2|TRBV7-6|NA|TRBJ2-7
TGTGCCAGCAGCCGCGACGGACTAGCGGGGGGGCGGGCCGAGCAGTACTTC
CASSRDGLAGGRAEQYF
>TRBD2|TRBV2|NA|TRBJ2-1
TGTGCCAGCAGTGAAGCAACAATAGCGGGAACCCACAATGAGCAGTTCTTC
CASSEATIAGTHNEQFF
>TRBD1|TRBV5-4|NA|TRBJ2-2
TGTGCCAGCAGCCCAGGTTGGCAGGGGGCAGACACCGGGGAGCTGTTTTTT
CASSPGWQGADTGELFF
>NA|TRBV24-1|NA|TRBJ2-3
TGTGCCACCAGCCTAGGAGGAGATACGCAGTATTTT
CATSLGGDTQYF
>NA|TRBV5-4|NA|TRBJ1-1
TGTGCCAGCAGCTTGAAAACAGACATGAACACTGAAGCTTTCTTT
CASSLKTDMNTEAFF
>NA|TRBV5-5|NA|TRBJ1-5
TGTGCCAGCAGCCTAGCCCCGGGAAACCAGCCCCAGCATTTT
CASSLAPGNQPQHF
>TRBD2|TRBV6-2/TRBV6-3|few|TRBJ2-3
TGTGCCAGCAGTTACCTGGCTAGCGGGGGGCGGGATACGCAGTATTTT
CASSYLASGGRDTQYF
>NA|TRBV5-8|NA|TRBJ2-3
TGTGCCAGCAGCTTAGGGGCCTCCCCGGATGATACGCAGTATTTT
CASSLGASPDDTQYF
>NA|TRBV7-9|NA|TRBJ1-6
TGTGCCAGCAGCCGACGTCCGGGGTCGGAAAATTCACCCCTCCACTTT
CASSRRPGSENSPLHF
>NA|TRBV11-2|NA|TRBJ2-7
TGTGCCAGCAGCCGCATTGGGGGGTACGAGCAGTACTTC
CASSRIGGYEQYF
>NA|TRBV9|NA|TRBJ2-5
TGTGCCAGCAGCGCTAGAATGGGTAAAGAGACCCAGTACTTC
CASSARMGKETQYF